The next 30 T cell receptor beta chains were all read from a single sample in a study of vaccination and CD4 T cells after COVID-19. Treatment here: 10-day PBMC culture with coronavirus spike peptide pools or control peptides (ViraFEST assay). Cultured CD4+ T-cell DNA underwent Oncomine TCR Beta short-read sequencing. TCRdb called the PCR reads again in MiXCR, with one record for every CDR3 protein. Among about 15,000 distinct CDR3 sequences, about 50% were seen once, and the ten largest hold 4.6%. No antigen has been identified for these receptors. The sample in question was CD4+ T cells from blood, cultured in vitro, obtained before SARS-CoV-2 vaccination. The receptors stem from a human donor who had recovered from COVID-19.

J is TRBJ1-2 and V is TRBV5-4, with 9 bases lining up with TRBD1. CDR3 size: 17 residues. V gave up 4 bases and J gave up 7 bases; unmatched junction bases: 17. CDR1 is SGHNT and CDR2 is YYREEE in the germline V gene (reference sequence). Here the CDR3 DNA reads TGTGCCAGCAGCCCACTCCACGACAGGGGGACGGCGAGTGGCTACACCTTC. It encodes CASSPLHDRGTASGYTF.

This clonotype was detected a few times. The chain is built from TRBV7-2 and TRBJ1-3; tentatively, D is TRBD1 (6 bases). Germline V gives CDR1 SGHTA, CDR2 FQGNSA. V lost 4 bases and J 0 bases, leaving 13 bases between the germline ends. CDR3 length equals 16 residues. CDR3 nucleotides: TGTGCCAGCAGCTCCGGACAGACCATCTCTGGAAACACCATATATTTT. This encodes CASSSGQTISGNTIYF.

This clonotype was counted only a few times. The rearrangement uses TRBV20-1 and TRBJ2-7; maybe TRBD2 (6 bases). This CDR3 comprises 13 residues. V lost 3 bases to trimming and J lost 7 bases, with 16 bases between them. CDR1 DFQATT and CDR2 SNEGSKA come from the germline V gene (reference sequence). CDR3 region: CSASGSGQKEQYF. The CDR3 nucleotides are TGCAGTGCTAGTGGGAGCGGGCAGAAGGAGCAGTACTTC.

This clonotype has just one count. The chain carries TRBV15 and TRBJ2-2; the match to TRBD2 covers 8 bases. The CDR3 is 18 residues long. J gave up 6 bases and V 0 bases, and 12 bases lay outside the gene matches. Germline CDR1 is LNHNV and CDR2 is YYDKDF (reference sequence). The CDR3: CATSRDRPASGRAGELFF. The CDR3 DNA reads as TGTGCCACCAGCAGAGATCGTCCGGCTAGCGGGCGCGCCGGGGAGCTGTTTTTT.

In its sample, this clonotype was seen a few times. The rearrangement uses TRBV5-4 and TRBJ1-2; D unresolved. Looked up from germline, CDR1 is SGHNT and CDR2 is YYREEE (reference sequence). V was shortened by 6 bases and J by 5 bases, with 14 bases between the two germline ends. This CDR3 contains 13 residues. The CDR3 sequence: CASTSTVTYGYTF. The CDR3 nucleotides are TGTGCCAGCACGTCCACCGTTACATATGGCTACACCTTC.

The chain has TRBV28 and TRBJ1-1; a weak D match, TRBD1 (6 bases). V gave up 6 bases and J gave up 5 bases, with 19 bases separating them. Germline values: CDR1 MDHEN, CDR2 SYDVKM. The CDR3 extends over 15 amino acids. The CDR3 nucleotides read TGTGCCAGCAGAGGTCTGGGGGCGATTGAAACTGAAGCTTTCTTT. Protein: CASRGLGAIETEAFF.

This clonotype was seen more than once but under ten times. The rearrangement joins TRBV20-1 to TRBJ2-5; a possible D gene is TRBD2 (6 bases). The germline V gene has CDR1 DFQATT and CDR2 SNEGSKA (reference sequence). The ends were cut back, 4 bases at V and 5 bases at J, with 14 bases in the middle. The CDR3 contains 13 residues. The CDR3 loop is CSAKTGTLETQYF. Here the CDR3 DNA reads TGCAGTGCTAAAACCGGGACTTTGGAGACCCAGTACTTC.

The chain combines TRBV7-6 with TRBJ1-1; D is ambiguous. Germline V gene data show CDR1 as SGHVS and CDR2 as FNYEAQ. V lost 5 bases, J lost 0 bases, and 16 bases lay in between. The CDR3 is made up of 16 amino acids. CDR3 in DNA: TGTGCCAGCAGCGTTACCCCAAATAGCATGAACACTGAAGCTTTCTTT. This encodes CASSVTPNSMNTEAFF.

This chain connects TRBV7-7 to TRBJ2-7; possible D gene TRBD1, 6 bases. Per the germline V gene, CDR1 is SSHAT and CDR2 is FNYEAQ (reference sequence). With 5 bases removed from V and 2 bases from J, the gap between germline ends came to 10 bases. The CDR3 has 13 residues. CDR3 loop: CASSRGQTYEQYF. CDR3 DNA: TGTGCCAGCAGCCGCGGACAGACCTACGAGCAGTACTTC.

The chain joins TRBV28 to TRBJ1-5; TRBD1 agrees at 9 bases. This CDR3 is 14 amino acids long. Looked up from germline, CDR1 is MDHEN and CDR2 is SYDVKM. Trimming took 2 bases from V and 6 from J; bases not matched to a gene: 2. This CDR3 reads CASSLTGGIQPQHF. The CDR3 region has the DNA TGTGCCAGCAGTTTAACAGGGGGCATTCAGCCCCAGCATTTT.

The chain recombines TRBV20-1 with TRBJ1-5; D might be TRBD1 (5 bases). V lost 7 bases and J lost 0, with 13 bases in between. The CDR3 runs 14 residues. The germline V gene has CDR1 DFQATT and CDR2 SNEGSKA (reference sequence). The CDR3 sequence: CSVSGELSNQPQHF. In nucleotides, the CDR3 is TGCAGTGTGTCGGGGGAACTTAGCAATCAGCCCCAGCATTTT.

The DNA for the CDR3 is TGTGCCAGTAGTTCCACTACCCCGGGACAGGGGAGCTACACCTTC. It translates to CASSSTTPGQGSYTF. The V gene is TRBV19, the J gene TRBJ1-2, with 10 nucleotides matching TRBD1. This CDR3 contains 15 residues. CDR1 and CDR2 from the germline V gene are LNHDA and SQIVND (reference sequence). V gave up 5 bases and J gave up 9 bases; unmatched junction bases: 12.

The V gene is TRBV7-9, the J gene TRBJ1-3; a weak D match, TRBD1 (5 bases). The ends were cut back, 4 bases at V and 12 bases at J, with 13 bases in the middle. CDR3 length equals 12 residues. Germline values: CDR1 SEHNR, CDR2 FQNEAQ (reference sequence). This CDR3 is CASSSDGGNIYF. CDR3 in DNA: TGTGCCAGCAGCTCAGATGGGGGGAACATATATTTT.

The CDR3 nucleotides are TGTGCCAGTGCGGGCGGGACGAGCTCCTATAATTCACCCCTCCACTTT. It encodes CASAGGTSSYNSPLHF. V gene TRBV5-3 combines with J gene TRBJ1-6; D perhaps matches TRBD1 (5 bases). TRBV5-3 is placed among ORFs of uncertain function. The CDR3 sequence is 16 residues long. V lost 8 bases to trimming and J lost 0 bases, with 15 bases between them.

The rearrangement uses TRBV27 and TRBJ1-2; no definite D call. The germline gives CDR1 MNHEY, CDR2 SMNVEV (reference sequence). Trimming took off 2 bases at V and 6 bases at J, with 10 bases between the two ends. The CDR3 totals 13 residues. CDR3 amino acids: CASSLRAGHGYTF. In DNA form, the CDR3 reads TGTGCCAGCAGTTTACGGGCCGGCCATGGCTACACCTTC.

The V and J genes are TRBV20-1 and TRBJ1-2; D is unresolved. Germline V gives CDR1 DFQATT, CDR2 SNEGSKA (reference sequence). This CDR3 spans 13 amino acids. The V gene lost 0 bases and the J gene lost 0 bases, with 5 bases spanning the gap. In DNA, the CDR3 is TGCAGTGCTAGAGAGGCCTCTAACTATGGCTACACCTTC. Its translation: CSAREASNYGYTF.

This clonotype turned up a few times. The chain uses TRBV7-2 and TRBJ1-1; no firm D call. The CDR3 extends over 14 amino acids. The V gene's germline CDR1 is SGHTA and CDR2 FQGNSA. V lost 3 bases, J lost 3 bases, and 11 bases lay in between. CDR3 sequence reads: CASSFAQADTEAFF. DNA of the CDR3: TGTGCCAGCAGCTTTGCCCAGGCCGACACTGAAGCTTTCTTT.

This clonotype was seen more than once but under ten times. This chain uses TRBV27 with TRBJ1-2, with TRBD1 identical over 8 bases. V dropped 4 bases and J dropped 6; count of bases not matched to a gene: 7. Germline CDR1 and CDR2: MNHEY and SMNVEV (reference sequence). The CDR3 loop spans 14 amino acids. The CDR3, as DNA: TGTGCCAGCAGTTCCTGGACAGGGAGAAATGGCTACACCTTC. It specifies CASSSWTGRNGYTF.

The chain combines TRBV10-3 with TRBJ1-1, with D maybe TRBD1 (5 bases). Germline V gives CDR1 ENHRY, CDR2 SYGVKD. The length of the CDR3 is 13 residues. V dropped 4 bases and J dropped 3 bases, with 9 bases sitting between them. The DNA for the CDR3 is TGTGCCATCAGTGCTGACAGCTACACTGAAGCTTTCTTT. The encoded protein is CAISADSYTEAFF.

A single count supports this clonotype. V and J are TRBV11-3 and TRBJ1-1; no definite D call. The germline V gene encodes CDR1 SGHNT and CDR2 YENEEA. Trimming pared 4 bases from V and 0 bases from J, leaving 3 bases between. CDR3 size: 12 residues. CDR3: CASSSMNTEAFF. The CDR3 DNA sequence: TGTGCCAGCAGCTCTATGAACACTGAAGCTTTCTTT.

The genes are TRBV24-1 and TRBJ2-2; D gene ambiguous. CDR3 length: 11 amino acids. Per the germline V gene, CDR1 is KGHDR and CDR2 is SFDVKD. The V end lost 6 bases, the J end lost 3 bases, and 1 base lay between the germline ends. CDR3 bases: TGTGCCACCAGTTACACCGGGGAGCTGTTTTTT. Residues: CATSYTGELFF.

The V gene is TRBV7-2, the J gene TRBJ2-3, with 8 positions matching TRBD1. Unmatched junction bases numbered 4, after V lost 1 base and J lost 4 bases. The CDR3 has 15 residues. From germline, CDR1 is SGHTA and CDR2 FQGNSA. The CDR3 DNA reads TGTGCCAGCAGCTTAGGGACAGGGTTTTCAGATACGCAGTATTTT. Amino acids: CASSLGTGFSDTQYF.

This clonotype has only a few counts. V is TRBV2 and J is TRBJ1-1; the D is unclear. V lost 7 bases, J lost 6 bases, and 9 bases lay in between. Germline V CDR1 and CDR2: SNHLY, FYNNEI. This CDR3 has 11 amino acids. The CDR3 is CASIGGAEAFF. CDR3 nucleotide sequence: TGTGCCAGCATAGGTGGTGCTGAAGCTTTCTTT.

There are a few counts of this clonotype. The chain uses TRBV7-9 and TRBJ1-1; D remains unclear. Per the germline V gene, CDR1 is SEHNR and CDR2 is FQNEAQ (reference sequence). CDR3 length: 13 amino acids. The V gene lost 3 bases and the J gene lost 4 bases, with 9 bases spanning the gap. CDR3 protein: CASSFSRGTEAFF. CDR3 DNA: TGTGCCAGCAGCTTTTCACGAGGCACTGAAGCTTTCTTT.

The chain is built from TRBV27 and TRBJ1-1; D possibly corresponds to TRBD1 (6 bases). Germline assignment: CDR1 MNHEY and CDR2 SMNVEV (reference sequence). V gave up 5 bases and J gave up 7 bases, with 14 bases separating them. The CDR3 is made up of 13 amino acids. The CDR3 loop is CASSRPGAFEAFF. DNA for the CDR3: TGTGCCAGCAGTAGACCAGGGGCCTTTGAAGCTTTCTTT.

This rearrangement joins TRBV6-1 to TRBJ2-5; 7 bases align to TRBD1. CDR1 is MNHNS, CDR2 SASEGT, per germline. The CDR3 is 12 residues long. J gave up 4 bases and V 8 bases, and 4 bases lay outside the gene matches. The CDR3 DNA follows: TGTGCCAGCGGGACAGTGGTAGAGACCCAGTACTTC. Protein sequence: CASGTVVETQYF.

This clonotype was recorded a few times. The chain recombines TRBV6-1 with TRBJ2-2; either TRBD1 or TRBD2 may supply D (5 bases each). The CDR3 totals 13 residues. V was clipped by 3 bases and J by 8 bases, with 10 bases between them. Germline V CDR1 and CDR2: MNHNS, SASEGT. As DNA, the CDR3 is TGTGCCAGCAGTGACAGGGACCGAGGGGAGCTGTTTTTT. Encoded protein: CASSDRDRGELFF.

This clonotype has a handful of counts. The chain joins TRBV6-1 to TRBJ1-1; D is uncertain. This CDR3 is built from 13 residues. Between the trimmed V and J ends, which lost 4 bases and 1 base, there was a span of 7 bases. Looked up from germline, CDR1 is MNHNS and CDR2 is SASEGT. The chain's CDR3 is CASSVAWNTEAFF. CDR3 nucleotide sequence: TGTGCCAGCAGTGTGGCATGGAACACTGAAGCTTTCTTT.

The chain links TRBV30 to TRBJ1-1, with 7 positions matching TRBD1. The trim removed 4 bases at V and 3 bases at J, leaving 5 bases unmatched. CDR1 is GTSNPN and CDR2 is SVGIG in the germline V gene (reference sequence). CDR3 size: 13 residues. The CDR3 spells CAWNTGAYTEAFF. The CDR3 bases are TGTGCCTGGAATACAGGGGCATACACTGAAGCTTTCTTT.

The chain has TRBV28 and TRBJ2-6, with D unclear. The V end was cut by 2 bases, the J end by 0 bases, with 17 bases between. The germline V gene encodes CDR1 MDHEN and CDR2 SYDVKM. The CDR3 is 19 residues long. The CDR3 sequence: CASSLRQSGWASGANVLTF. In DNA form, the CDR3 reads TGTGCCAGCAGTTTACGCCAATCCGGCTGGGCCTCTGGGGCCAACGTCCTGACTTTC.